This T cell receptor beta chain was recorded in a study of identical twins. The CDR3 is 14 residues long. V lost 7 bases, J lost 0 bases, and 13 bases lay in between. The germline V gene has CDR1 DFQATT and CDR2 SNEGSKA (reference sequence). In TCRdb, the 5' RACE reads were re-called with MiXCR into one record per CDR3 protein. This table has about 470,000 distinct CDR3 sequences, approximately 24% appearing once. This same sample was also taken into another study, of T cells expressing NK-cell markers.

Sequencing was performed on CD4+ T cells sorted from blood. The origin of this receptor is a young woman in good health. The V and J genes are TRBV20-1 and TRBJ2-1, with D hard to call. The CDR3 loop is CSVHPTRSYNEQFF. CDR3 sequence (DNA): TGCAGTGTCCACCCTACCCGCTCCTACAATGAGCAGTTCTTC.